These 9 T cell receptor beta chains share one sample of origin, sequenced in a study of cytomegalovirus exposure and HLA in healthy donors. The primer mix had 60 Vbeta and 13 Jbeta primers. The assay was immunoSEQ multiplex PCR, and TCRdb's table has in-frame clones only and misses some. The sample gives some 200,000 clones, 79% of which show up once; 1.5% to 1.7% is in the top ten. Sequenced: PBMCs. The receptors come from a girl aged 5-17 years in good health and CMV-seropositive.

This chain joins TRBV2 and TRBJ2-7; D is possibly TRBD1 (7 bases). The germline V gene encodes CDR1 SNHLY and CDR2 FYNNEI. V was trimmed by 4 bases and J by 3 bases, leaving 19 bases between them. The CDR3 loop spans 16 amino acids. The CDR3 protein is CASSGKGIQGGYEQYF. DNA of the CDR3: TGTGCCAGCAGTGGTAAGGGAATCCAGGGGGGCTACGAGCAGTACTTC. Supplemented by reference TRBV2 and TRBJ2-7, the full variable domain reads EPEVTQTPSHQVTQMGQEVILRCVPISNHLYFYWYRQILGQKVEFLVSFYNNEISEKSEIFDDQFSVERPDGSNFTLKIRSTKLEDSAMYFCASSGKGIQGGYEQYFGPGTRLTVT.

The rearrangement links TRBV7-2 to TRBJ1-1; no firm D call. CDR1 and CDR2 from the germline V gene are SGHTA and FQGNSA. The V end lost 5 bases, the J end lost 8 bases, and 12 bases lay between the germline ends. The CDR3 extends over 12 amino acids. In DNA, the CDR3 is TGTGCCAGCAGCCGCGACACGACCGAAGCTTTCTTT. Translation gives CASSRDTTEAFF.

The V gene is TRBV5-1, the J gene TRBJ1-6, with D possibly being TRBD1 (5 bases). Trimming took 2 bases from V and 8 from J, leaving 11 bases between them. CDR1 and CDR2 from the germline V gene are SGHRS and YFSETQ. This CDR3 has 14 amino acids. The CDR3 DNA reads TGCGCCAGCAGCTTAGCAGGGTCCTATTCACCCCTCCACTTT. Protein: CASSLAGSYSPLHF.

The chain is built from TRBV13 and TRBJ2-7, with 9 bases fitting TRBD2. Germline lookup yields CDR1 PRHDT and CDR2 FYEKMQ (reference sequence). V dropped 0 bases and J dropped 2; count of bases not matched to a gene: 11. This CDR3 has 18 amino acids. The CDR3 here is CASSLGGTSLPVTYEQYF. DNA of the CDR3: TGTGCCAGCAGCTTAGGGGGGACTAGCCTCCCAGTCACCTACGAGCAGTACTTC.

CDR3 in amino acids: CASRYHGQGNTGELFF. CDR3 DNA sequence: TGTGCCAGCAGATACCACGGACAGGGTAACACCGGGGAGCTGTTTTTT. J is TRBJ2-2 and V is TRBV6-5; TRBD1 matches at 8 bases. The CDR3 runs to 16 residues. Germline V gene sequence: CDR1 MNHEY, CDR2 SVGAGI. V lost 6 bases to trimming and J lost 2 bases; unmatched junction nucleotides: 8.

The gene calls are TRBV27 and TRBJ2-1; 8 bases fit TRBD1. The germline V gene has CDR1 MNHEY and CDR2 SMNVEV (reference sequence). The CDR3 length is 11 residues. J was trimmed by 10 bases and V by 5 bases; bases with no gene match: 1. CDR3 coding DNA: TGTGCCAGCAGTCGGGACAGGGAGCAGTTCTTC. Translated: CASSRDREQFF.

The sample holds a few counts of this clone. V usage is TRBV27 and J usage is TRBJ2-7, with 7 bases aligning to TRBD2. V shed 4 bases and J 4 bases; nucleotides not matched to a gene: 4. The CDR3 covers 13 residues. Germline CDR1 reads MNHEY; CDR2 reads SMNVEV (reference sequence). The CDR3: CASSYGGGYEQYF. In DNA form, the CDR3 reads TGTGCCAGCAGTTATGGGGGGGGTTACGAGCAGTACTTC.

The chain has TRBV7-8 and TRBJ1-1; possible D gene TRBD1, 5 bases. The V end was cut by 5 bases, the J end by 11 bases, with 12 bases between. The CDR3 is 11 residues long. From germline, CDR1 is SGHVS and CDR2 FQNEAQ. The CDR3 protein is CASSVWGDAFF. The CDR3 DNA sequence: TGTGCCAGCAGCGTTTGGGGGGACGCTTTCTTT.

V usage is TRBV7-9 and J usage is TRBJ1-6, with D perhaps TRBD1 (6 bases). Trimming took off 5 bases at V and 7 bases at J, with 15 bases between the two ends. Per germline, CDR1 SEHNR and CDR2 FQNEAQ (reference sequence). This CDR3 region has 15 residues. The CDR3 protein is CASSNRGQGNSPLHF. CDR3 nucleotides: TGTGCCAGCAGCAATAGGGGCCAGGGGAATTCACCCCTCCACTTT.